This T cell receptor (beta chain) was profiled in a study of CD8+ T cells in alopecia areata. Study-level information: Tofacitinib therapy lasting 6 to 18 months was followed by 6 months off drug.

As regards this clone: Its antigen remains unknown.

General study findings and limits: Scalp clonality and expanded CD8+ clones among the top 100 fell significantly with tofacitinib.

Extraction and reverse transcription of RNA yielded cDNA as the sequencing template. This table comes from immunoSEQ multiplex PCR, and its TCRdb copy is limited to in-frame clones, with some not included. The table has 190,000 or so clones, 58% seen once. CDR1 and CDR2 from the germline V gene are MGHRA and YSYEKL. The CDR3 extends over 17 amino acids. V trimming: 3 bases; J trimming: 2 bases; junction bases outside the gene matches: 9. The treatment here: oral pan-JAK inhibitor, 5-10 mg twice daily. The chain links TRBV4-1 to TRBJ2-3, with 9 bases matching TRBD1. The specimen was CD8+ T cells sorted from blood, collected at week 24, from a patient treated with tofacitinib. The clonotype originates from a human donor with alopecia areata. The CDR3 loop reads CASSQIGTGGLTDTQYF. In DNA form, the CDR3 reads TGCGCCAGCAGCCAGATTGGTACAGGGGGCCTCACAGATACGCAGTATTTT.